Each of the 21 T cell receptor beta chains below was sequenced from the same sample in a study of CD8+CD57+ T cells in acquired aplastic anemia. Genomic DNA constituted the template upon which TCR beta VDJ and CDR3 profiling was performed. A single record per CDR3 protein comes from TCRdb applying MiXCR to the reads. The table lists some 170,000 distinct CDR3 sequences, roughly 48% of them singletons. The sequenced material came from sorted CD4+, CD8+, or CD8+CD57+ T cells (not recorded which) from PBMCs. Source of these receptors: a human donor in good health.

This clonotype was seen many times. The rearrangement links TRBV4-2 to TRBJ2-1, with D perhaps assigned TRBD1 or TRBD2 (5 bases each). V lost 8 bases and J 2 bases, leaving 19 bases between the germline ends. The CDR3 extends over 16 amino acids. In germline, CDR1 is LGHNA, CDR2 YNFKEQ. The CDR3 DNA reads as TGTGCCAGCGGTGGGGAGCAGGGTTCTGCCTACAATGAGCAGTTCTTC. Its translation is CASGGEQGSAYNEQFF.

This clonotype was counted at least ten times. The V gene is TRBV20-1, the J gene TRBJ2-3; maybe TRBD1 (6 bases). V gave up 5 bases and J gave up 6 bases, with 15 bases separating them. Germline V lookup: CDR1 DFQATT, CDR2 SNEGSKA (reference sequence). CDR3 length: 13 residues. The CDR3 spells CSAVRDTGDTQYF. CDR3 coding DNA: TGCAGTGCTGTCCGGGACACGGGGGATACGCAGTATTTT.

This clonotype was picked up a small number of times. The CDR3 loop reads CASSLGTLRHEQFF. CDR3 in DNA: TGTGCCAGCAGCCTCGGGACTTTACGGCATGAGCAGTTCTTC. The V and J genes are TRBV3-1 and TRBJ2-1; D is perhaps TRBD2 (6 bases). Germline CDR1 is LGHDT and CDR2 is YNNKEL (reference sequence). The CDR3 runs to 14 residues. Deletions cut 4 bases from V and 8 bases from J, with 15 bases between.

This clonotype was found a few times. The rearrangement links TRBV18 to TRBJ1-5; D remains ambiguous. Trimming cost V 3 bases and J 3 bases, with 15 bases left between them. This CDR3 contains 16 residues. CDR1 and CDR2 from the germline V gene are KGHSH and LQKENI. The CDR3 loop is CASSPFPLQNNQPQHF. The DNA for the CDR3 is TGTGCCAGCTCACCCTTCCCTCTACAGAACAATCAGCCCCAGCATTTT. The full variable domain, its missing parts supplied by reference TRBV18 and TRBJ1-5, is NAGVMQNPRHLVRRRGQEARLRCSPMKGHSHVYWYRQLPEEGLKFMVYLQKENIIDESGMPKERFSAEFPKEGPSILRIQQVVRGDSAAYFCASSPFPLQNNQPQHFGDGTRLSIL.

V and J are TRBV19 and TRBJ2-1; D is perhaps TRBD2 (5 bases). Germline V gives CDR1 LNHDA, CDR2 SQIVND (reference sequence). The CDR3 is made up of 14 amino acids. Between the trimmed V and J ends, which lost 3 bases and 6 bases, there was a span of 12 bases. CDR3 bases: TGTGCCAGTAGTATGCGGGCTAGCAGCAATGAGCAGTTCTTC. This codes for CASSMRASSNEQFF.

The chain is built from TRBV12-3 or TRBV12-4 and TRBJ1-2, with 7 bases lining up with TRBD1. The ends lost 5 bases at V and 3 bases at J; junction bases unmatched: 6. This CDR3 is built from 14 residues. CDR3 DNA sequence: TGTGCCAGCAGTCCCTGGGACAGTGACTATGGCTACACCTTC. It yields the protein CASSPWDSDYGYTF.

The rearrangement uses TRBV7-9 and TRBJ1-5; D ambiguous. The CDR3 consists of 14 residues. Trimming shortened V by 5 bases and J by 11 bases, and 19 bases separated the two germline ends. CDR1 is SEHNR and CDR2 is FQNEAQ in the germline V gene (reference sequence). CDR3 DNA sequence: TGTGCCAGCAGCGACGTAGCGTTCGAGAAGTCCCAGCATTTT. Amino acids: CASSDVAFEKSQHF.

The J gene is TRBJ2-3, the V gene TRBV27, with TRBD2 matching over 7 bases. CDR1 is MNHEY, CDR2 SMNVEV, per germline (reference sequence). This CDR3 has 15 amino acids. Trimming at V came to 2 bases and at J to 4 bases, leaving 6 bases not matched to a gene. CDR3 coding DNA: TGTGCCAGCAGTTTACGCGGGAGTGGGTCAGATACGCAGTATTTT. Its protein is CASSLRGSGSDTQYF.

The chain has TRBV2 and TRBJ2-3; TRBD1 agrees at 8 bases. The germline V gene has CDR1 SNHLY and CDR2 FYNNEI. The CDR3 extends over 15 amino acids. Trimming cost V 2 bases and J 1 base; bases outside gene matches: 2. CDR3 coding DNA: TGTGCCAGCAGTGAAAAGGACAGGGGCACAGATACGCAGTATTTT. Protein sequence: CASSEKDRGTDTQYF.

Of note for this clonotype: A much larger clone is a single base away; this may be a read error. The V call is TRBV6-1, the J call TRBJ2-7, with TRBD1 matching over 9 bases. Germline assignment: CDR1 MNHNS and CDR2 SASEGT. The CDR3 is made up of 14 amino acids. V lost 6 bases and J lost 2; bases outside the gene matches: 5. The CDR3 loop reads CASRDRQGAYEQYF. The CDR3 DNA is TGTGCCAGCAGGGATAGACAGGGGGCCTACGAGCAGTACTTC.

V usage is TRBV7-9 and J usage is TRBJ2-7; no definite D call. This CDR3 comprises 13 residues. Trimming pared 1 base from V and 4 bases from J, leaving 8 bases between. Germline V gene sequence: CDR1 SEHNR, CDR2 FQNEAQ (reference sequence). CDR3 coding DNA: TGTGCCAGCAGCTTAGTGTGGGGATACGAGCAGTACTTC. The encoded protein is CASSLVWGYEQYF.

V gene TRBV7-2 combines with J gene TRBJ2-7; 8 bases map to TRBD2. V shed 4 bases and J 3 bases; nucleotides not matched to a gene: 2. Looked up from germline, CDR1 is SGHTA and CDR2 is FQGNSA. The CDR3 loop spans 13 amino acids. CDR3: CASSSGGNYEQYF. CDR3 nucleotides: TGTGCCAGCAGCTCGGGAGGGAACTACGAGCAGTACTTC.

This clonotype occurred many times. The CDR3 spells CSARLTGRVHTEAFF. CDR3 bases: TGCAGTGCTAGACTCACGGGGCGCGTGCACACTGAAGCTTTCTTT. The chain joins TRBV20-1 to TRBJ1-1; D might be TRBD1 (5 bases). The germline V gene encodes CDR1 DFQATT and CDR2 SNEGSKA (reference sequence). V lost 2 bases, J lost 3 bases, and 16 bases lay in between. The CDR3 spans 15 residues.

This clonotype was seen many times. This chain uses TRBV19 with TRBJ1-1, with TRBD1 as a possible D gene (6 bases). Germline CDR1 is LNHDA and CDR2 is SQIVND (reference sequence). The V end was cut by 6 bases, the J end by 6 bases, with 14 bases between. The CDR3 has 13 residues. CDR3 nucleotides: TGTGCCAGTAGGAGTAGGGGGGGCGCTGAAGCTTTCTTT. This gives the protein CASRSRGGAEAFF.

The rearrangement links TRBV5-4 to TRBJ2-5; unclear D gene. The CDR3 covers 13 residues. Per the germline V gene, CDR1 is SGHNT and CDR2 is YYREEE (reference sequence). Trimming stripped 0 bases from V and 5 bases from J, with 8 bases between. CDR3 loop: CASSLAPPETQYF. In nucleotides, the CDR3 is TGTGCCAGCAGCTTGGCACCGCCGGAGACCCAGTACTTC.

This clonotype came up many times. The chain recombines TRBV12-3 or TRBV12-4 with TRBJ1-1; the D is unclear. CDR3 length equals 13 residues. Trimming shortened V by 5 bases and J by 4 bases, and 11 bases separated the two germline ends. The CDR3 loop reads CASSVDVRTEAFF. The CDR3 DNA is TGTGCCAGCAGTGTCGATGTCCGCACTGAAGCTTTCTTT.

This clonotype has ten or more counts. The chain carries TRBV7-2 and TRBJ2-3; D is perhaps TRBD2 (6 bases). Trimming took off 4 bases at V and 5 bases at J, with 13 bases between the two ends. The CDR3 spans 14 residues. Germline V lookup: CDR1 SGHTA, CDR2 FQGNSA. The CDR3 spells CASSYSTSLDTQYF. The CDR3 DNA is TGTGCCAGCAGCTATTCGACTAGTTTAGATACGCAGTATTTT. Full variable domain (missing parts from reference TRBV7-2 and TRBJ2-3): GAGVSQSPSNKVTEKGKDVELRCDPISGHTALYWYRQSLGQGLEFLIYFQGNSAPDKSGLPSDRFSAERTGGSVSTLTIQRTQQEDSAVYLCASSYSTSLDTQYFGPGTRLTVL.

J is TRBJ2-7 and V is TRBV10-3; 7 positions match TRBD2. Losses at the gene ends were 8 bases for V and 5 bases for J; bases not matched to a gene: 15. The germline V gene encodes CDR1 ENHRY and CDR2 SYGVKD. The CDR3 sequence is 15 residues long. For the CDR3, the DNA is TGTGCCATCCGACCGGGGGGATCACCAGAGAACGAGCAGTACTTC. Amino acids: CAIRPGGSPENEQYF.

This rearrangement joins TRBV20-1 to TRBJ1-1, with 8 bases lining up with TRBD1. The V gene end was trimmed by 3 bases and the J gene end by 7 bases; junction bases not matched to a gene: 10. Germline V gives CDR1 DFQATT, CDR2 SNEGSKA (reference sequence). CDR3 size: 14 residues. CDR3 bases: TGCAGTGCTAGGTCAGGGGGCACTTCTTTTGAAGCTTTCTTT. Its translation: CSARSGGTSFEAFF.

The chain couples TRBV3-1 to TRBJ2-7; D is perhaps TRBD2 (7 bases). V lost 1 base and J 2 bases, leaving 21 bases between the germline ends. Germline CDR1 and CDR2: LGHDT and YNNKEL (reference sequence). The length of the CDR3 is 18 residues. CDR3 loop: CASSQGPSGGGWAYEQYF. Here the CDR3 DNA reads TGTGCCAGCAGCCAAGGACCCTCAGGCGGGGGCTGGGCCTACGAGCAGTACTTC.

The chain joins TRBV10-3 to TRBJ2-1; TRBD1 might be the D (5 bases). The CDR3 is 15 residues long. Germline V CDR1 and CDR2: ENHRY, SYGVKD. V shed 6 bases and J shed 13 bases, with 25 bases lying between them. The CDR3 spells CAISVELGTGISQFF. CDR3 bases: TGTGCCATCAGCGTTGAATTAGGAACAGGTATCTCCCAGTTCTTC.